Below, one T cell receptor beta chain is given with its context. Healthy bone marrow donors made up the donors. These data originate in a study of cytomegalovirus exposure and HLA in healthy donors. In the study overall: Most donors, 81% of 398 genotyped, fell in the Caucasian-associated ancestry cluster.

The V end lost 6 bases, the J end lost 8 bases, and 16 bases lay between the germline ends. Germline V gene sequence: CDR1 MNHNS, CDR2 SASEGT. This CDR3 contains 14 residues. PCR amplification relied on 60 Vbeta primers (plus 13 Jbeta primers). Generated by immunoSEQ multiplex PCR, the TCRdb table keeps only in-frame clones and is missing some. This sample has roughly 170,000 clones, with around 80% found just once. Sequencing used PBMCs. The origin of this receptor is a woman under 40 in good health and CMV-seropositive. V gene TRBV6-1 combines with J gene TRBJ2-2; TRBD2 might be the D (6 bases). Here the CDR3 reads CASRLEGRSGELFF. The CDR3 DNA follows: TGTGCCAGCAGATTGGAGGGCCGATCGGGGGAGCTGTTTTTT.